The 20 T cell receptor beta chains below all came from one sample that was sequenced in a study of cytomegalovirus exposure and HLA in healthy donors. Both 60 Vbeta primers and 13 Jbeta primers went into the PCR. Some clones are missing from TCRdb's copy, which holds only in-frame ones; the method was immunoSEQ multiplex PCR. Among 150,000 to 200,000 clones listed, around 76% were seen once. The sample taken for sequencing was PBMCs. Receptors were obtained from a woman aged 40 to 55 in good health and CMV-seronegative.

This clone occurred once. The genes are TRBV30 and TRBJ2-1; 7 nucleotides line up with TRBD1. Germline loops: CDR1 GTSNPN, CDR2 SVGIG (reference sequence). CDR3 size: 13 residues. Losses at the gene ends were 2 bases for V and 6 bases for J; bases not matched to a gene: 4. The chain's CDR3 is CAWSWAGGNEQFF. In nucleotides, the CDR3 is TGTGCCTGGAGTTGGGCAGGGGGCAATGAGCAGTTCTTC. Drawing the rest from reference TRBV30 and TRBJ2-1, the complete variable domain is SQTIHQWPATLVQPVGSPLSLECTVEGTSNPNLYWYRQAAGRGLQLLFYSVGIGQISSEVPQNLSASRPQDRQFILSSKKLLLSDSGFYLCAWSWAGGNEQFFGPGTRLTVL.

This clone was seen a handful of times. This chain uses TRBV5-1 with TRBJ2-3; TRBD1 might be the D (6 bases). V lost 5 bases, J lost 2 bases, and 12 bases lay in between. Germline V gene sequence: CDR1 SGHRS, CDR2 YFSETQ. The CDR3 has 14 residues. The CDR3 region has the DNA TGCGCCAGCAGACCAGGGGCATCCACAGATACGCAGTATTTT. Protein: CASRPGASTDTQYF.

The chain combines TRBV2 with TRBJ2-3; 7 bases are a match to TRBD2. This CDR3 has 15 amino acids. The germline CDR1 and CDR2 sequences are SNHLY and FYNNEI. The J segment lost 3 bases and the V segment lost 1 base, leaving 4 bases of the junction unmatched. The CDR3: CASSEGGGRTDTQYF. CDR3 coding DNA: TGTGCCAGCAGTGAAGGGGGGGGGAGGACAGATACGCAGTATTTT.

V gene TRBV5-1 combines with J gene TRBJ2-1; the D gene is possibly TRBD1 (6 bases). This CDR3 is built from 12 residues. Germline CDR1 reads SGHRS; CDR2 reads YFSETQ. The V gene lost 4 bases and the J gene lost 7 bases, with 9 bases spanning the gap. In DNA form, the CDR3 reads TGCGCCAGCAGCCCGGACAGTAATGAGCAGTTCTTC. Residues: CASSPDSNEQFF.

The chain carries TRBV28 and TRBJ1-5; tentatively, D is TRBD1 (5 bases). The CDR3 runs 15 residues. Trimming removed 7 bases from V and 6 bases from J, with 19 bases in between. Germline assignment: CDR1 MDHEN and CDR2 SYDVKM. The CDR3 is CASTSLSGGGQPQHF. DNA for the CDR3: TGTGCCAGCACCTCCCTTTCGGGGGGGGGTCAGCCCCAGCATTTT. Variable domain in full (rest from reference TRBV28 and TRBJ1-5): DVKVTQSSRYLVKRTGEKVFLECVQDMDHENMFWYRQDPGLGLRLIYFSYDVKMKEKGDIPEGYSVSREKKERFSLILESASTNQTSMYLCASTSLSGGGQPQHFGDGTRLSIL.

This clone has a handful of counts. V usage is TRBV30 and J usage is TRBJ1-4; D unresolved. Deletions cut 6 bases from V and 5 bases from J, with 4 bases between. Germline V gives CDR1 GTSNPN, CDR2 SVGIG (reference sequence). This CDR3 contains 10 residues. CDR3 nucleotides: TGTGCCTGCCTGAATGAAAAACTGTTTTTT. This sequence encodes CACLNEKLFF.

J is TRBJ1-5 and V is TRBV28; D may be TRBD1 (5 bases). CDR3 length: 17 amino acids. Looked up from germline, CDR1 is MDHEN and CDR2 is SYDVKM. Trimming pared 2 bases from V and 0 bases from J, leaving 14 bases between. The CDR3 is CASSLPRQTYSNQPQHF. The CDR3, as DNA: TGTGCCAGCAGTTTACCCAGACAGACTTATAGCAATCAGCCCCAGCATTTT. The variable domain in full, completed from reference TRBV28 and TRBJ1-5, reads DVKVTQSSRYLVKRTGEKVFLECVQDMDHENMFWYRQDPGLGLRLIYFSYDVKMKEKGDIPEGYSVSREKKERFSLILESASTNQTSMYLCASSLPRQTYSNQPQHFGDGTRLSIL.

This clone occurred once. V is TRBV7-9 and J is TRBJ1-2; D remains ambiguous. CDR3 length: 12 residues. CDR1 and CDR2 (germline): SEHNR, FQNEAQ (reference sequence). Trimming stripped 5 bases from V and 4 bases from J, with 8 bases between. As DNA, the CDR3 is TGTGCCAGCAGCAGGGAGGGCTATGGCTACACCTTC. Its protein product is CASSREGYGYTF.

The chain is built from TRBV9 and TRBJ1-3; tentatively, D is TRBD1 (5 bases). Germline values: CDR1 SGDLS, CDR2 YYNGEE. V was clipped by 10 bases and J by 10 bases, with 21 bases between them. The CDR3 loop spans 13 amino acids. The CDR3 sequence is CAWGEGVDITIYF. The CDR3 nucleotides read TGTGCCTGGGGGGAGGGTGTGGATATAACCATATATTTT.

In DNA, the CDR3 is TGTGCCAGTAGTGTCTCGTGGGGGGTGACGAGTCGGAACACTGAAGCTTTCTTT. Its translation is CASSVSWGVTSRNTEAFF. The chain uses TRBV19 and TRBJ1-1; a possible D gene is TRBD1 (5 bases). This CDR3 region has 18 residues. The V and J ends lost 5 bases and 1 base respectively, with 23 bases between them. Germline-derived CDR1 and CDR2 are LNHDA and SQIVND (reference sequence). Using reference TRBV19 and TRBJ1-1 for the parts outside the CDR3, the full variable domain is DGGITQSPKYLFRKEGQNVTLSCEQNLNHDAMYWYRQDPGQGLRLIYYSQIVNDFQKGDIAEGYSVSREKKESFPLTVTSAQKNPTAFYLCASSVSWGVTSRNTEAFFGQGTRLTVV.

This sequence joins TRBV6-1 and TRBJ1-5, with 7 bases that match TRBD1. J lost 0 bases, V lost 0 bases, and 8 bases had no gene match. This CDR3 is built from 18 residues. CDR1 is MNHNS and CDR2 is SASEGT in the germline V gene. The CDR3 protein is CASSEAVTGSYSNQPQHF. In nucleotides, the CDR3 is TGTGCCAGCAGTGAAGCTGTGACAGGGTCTTATAGCAATCAGCCCCAGCATTTT.

Only a few counts were recorded for this clone. The chain combines TRBV6-1 with TRBJ1-4; possibly TRBD1 for D (5 bases). V lost 7 bases and J 5 bases, leaving 11 bases between the germline ends. This CDR3 is built from 13 residues. The germline gives CDR1 MNHNS, CDR2 SASEGT. The CDR3 loop is CASKDRPNEKLFF. CDR3 coding DNA: TGTGCCAGCAAAGACAGACCAAATGAAAAACTGTTTTTT.

The chain uses TRBV19 and TRBJ2-7; D perhaps matches TRBD2 (7 bases). The CDR3 consists of 16 residues. Deletions cut 3 bases from V and 2 bases from J, with 17 bases between. Germline V gives CDR1 LNHDA, CDR2 SQIVND (reference sequence). CDR3 bases: TGTGCCAGTAGTATGTTGGCAGAGCGGGACACCTACGAGCAGTACTTC. Its translation is CASSMLAERDTYEQYF.

This clone has a handful of counts. The V call is TRBV7-9, the J call TRBJ2-7; possible D gene TRBD1, 5 bases. Germline V gives CDR1 SEHNR, CDR2 FQNEAQ (reference sequence). V was cut by 5 bases and J by 0 bases, with 14 bases left in between. The CDR3 has 15 residues. The CDR3 DNA follows: TGTGCCAGCAGCCCGATTCTGGACAACTCCTACGAGCAGTACTTC. Protein sequence: CASSPILDNSYEQYF.

This rearrangement joins TRBV7-9 to TRBJ1-2, with 8 bases matching TRBD1. Trimming took 4 bases from V and 4 from J; bases not matched to a gene: 17. The CDR3 extends over 18 amino acids. CDR1 SEHNR and CDR2 FQNEAQ come from the germline V gene (reference sequence). The CDR3 loop reads CASSSDGQGLPAPYGYTF. CDR3 DNA: TGTGCCAGCAGCTCGGACGGACAGGGATTACCCGCCCCCTATGGCTACACCTTC.

The chain links TRBV29-1 to TRBJ2-5; a weak D match, TRBD2 (6 bases). The germline V gene has CDR1 SQVTM and CDR2 ANQGSEA. The CDR3 is made up of 13 amino acids. Between the trimmed V and J ends, which lost 5 bases and 4 bases, there was a span of 14 bases. The CDR3 here is CSVPRLEGETQYF. DNA for the CDR3: TGCAGCGTTCCTCGGCTGGAGGGAGAGACCCAGTACTTC.

V usage is TRBV28 and J usage is TRBJ1-3; D is perhaps TRBD1 (5 bases). Germline V gene lookup returns CDR1 MDHEN and CDR2 SYDVKM. The CDR3 totals 14 residues. The V end was cut by 7 bases, the J end by 5 bases, with 15 bases between. CDR3 in amino acids: CASTSGGPRNTIYF. CDR3 DNA: TGTGCCAGCACCTCGGGGGGTCCGCGAAACACCATATATTTT.

This clone was seen a single time. V is TRBV28 and J is TRBJ2-7, with D maybe TRBD2 (5 bases). The CDR3 is 10 amino acids. The V end was cut by 8 bases, the J end by 3 bases, with 5 bases between. Germline V gene data show CDR1 as MDHEN and CDR2 as SYDVKM. This CDR3 reads CASGGYEQYF. CDR3 DNA sequence: TGTGCCAGCGGAGGCTACGAGCAGTACTTC. The whole variable domain, remainder taken from reference TRBV28 and TRBJ2-7, is DVKVTQSSRYLVKRTGEKVFLECVQDMDHENMFWYRQDPGLGLRLIYFSYDVKMKEKGDIPEGYSVSREKKERFSLILESASTNQTSMYLCASGGYEQYFGPGTRLTVT.

This chain joins TRBV28 and TRBJ1-5; D is perhaps TRBD1 (6 bases). The CDR3 length is 15 residues. CDR1 MDHEN and CDR2 SYDVKM come from the germline V gene. V lost 6 bases to trimming and J lost 3 bases, with 15 bases between them. CDR3 residues: CASRSDRSDNQPQHF. CDR3 DNA: TGTGCCAGCAGATCGGACAGAAGCGACAATCAGCCCCAGCATTTT.

This sequence joins TRBV5-1 and TRBJ2-2, with 7 bases aligning to TRBD2. The CDR3 is 15 amino acids. Germline CDR1 and CDR2: SGHRS and YFSETQ. V lost 4 bases to trimming and J lost 7 bases; unmatched junction nucleotides: 10. CDR3 in DNA: TGCGCCAGCAGCCTGTCAGGACTAGTCGGCGGGGAGCTGTTTTTT. Amino acid sequence: CASSLSGLVGGELFF. The full variable domain, in which reference TRBV5-1 and TRBJ2-2 provide the parts outside the CDR3, is KAGVTQTPRYLIKTRGQQVTLSCSPISGHRSVSWYQQTPGQGLQFLFEYFSETQRNKGNFPGRFSGRQFSNSRSEMNVSTLELGDSALYLCASSLSGLVGGELFFGEGSRLTVL.